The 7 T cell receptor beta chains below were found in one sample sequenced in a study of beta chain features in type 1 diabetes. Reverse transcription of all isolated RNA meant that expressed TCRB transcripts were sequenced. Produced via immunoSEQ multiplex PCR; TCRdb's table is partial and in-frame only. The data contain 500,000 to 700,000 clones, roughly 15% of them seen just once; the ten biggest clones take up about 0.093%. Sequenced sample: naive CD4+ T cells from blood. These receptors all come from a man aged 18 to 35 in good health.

CDR3 nucleotides: TGTGCCAGCAGTTCCGACAGAAACACCATATATTTT. Translating it yields CASSSDRNTIYF. The chain has TRBV6-1 and TRBJ1-3; D gene uncertain. Looked up from germline, CDR1 is MNHNS and CDR2 is SASEGT. The length of the CDR3 is 12 residues. Trimming stripped 5 bases from V and 5 bases from J, with 7 bases between.

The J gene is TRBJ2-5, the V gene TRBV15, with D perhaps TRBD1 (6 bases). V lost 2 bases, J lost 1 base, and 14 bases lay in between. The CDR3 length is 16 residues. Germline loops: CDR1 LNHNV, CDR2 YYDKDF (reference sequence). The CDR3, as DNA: TGTGCCACCAGCAGACGAACAGGGACCCCCCAAGAGACCCAGTACTTC. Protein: CATSRRTGTPQETQYF.

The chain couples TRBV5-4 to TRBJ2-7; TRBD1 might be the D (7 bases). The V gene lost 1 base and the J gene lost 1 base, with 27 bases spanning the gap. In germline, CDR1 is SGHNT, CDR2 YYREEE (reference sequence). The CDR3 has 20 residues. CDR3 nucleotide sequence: TGTGCCAGCAGCTTGTTCACACAGGGGCCATCCCGTGCGGGGTCCTACGAGCAGTACTTC. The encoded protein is CASSLFTQGPSRAGSYEQYF.

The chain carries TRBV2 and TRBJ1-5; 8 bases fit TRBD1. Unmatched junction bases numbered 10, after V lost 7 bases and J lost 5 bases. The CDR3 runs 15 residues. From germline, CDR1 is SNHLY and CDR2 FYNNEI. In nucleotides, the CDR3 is TGTGCCAGCATCCCGGGACAGGTTTCAGATCAGCCCCAGCATTTT. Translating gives CASIPGQVSDQPQHF.

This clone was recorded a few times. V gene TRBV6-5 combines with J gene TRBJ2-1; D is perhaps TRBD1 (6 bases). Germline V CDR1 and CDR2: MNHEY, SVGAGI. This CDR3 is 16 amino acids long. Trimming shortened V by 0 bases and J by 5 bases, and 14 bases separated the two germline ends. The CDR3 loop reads CASSYSIRGADNEQFF. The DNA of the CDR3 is TGTGCCAGCAGTTACTCAATCAGGGGCGCTGACAATGAGCAGTTCTTC.

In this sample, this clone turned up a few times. The CDR3 bases are TGTGCCAGCAGCGGCGGCGGGACAGGGGGATTTCCGTACTTC. Amino acids: CASSGGGTGGFPYF. This chain joins TRBV9 and TRBJ2-7; 11 bases fit TRBD1. The V segment lost 3 bases and the J segment 12 bases; nucleotides outside the gene matches: 11. From germline, CDR1 is SGDLS and CDR2 YYNGEE. This CDR3 has 14 amino acids.

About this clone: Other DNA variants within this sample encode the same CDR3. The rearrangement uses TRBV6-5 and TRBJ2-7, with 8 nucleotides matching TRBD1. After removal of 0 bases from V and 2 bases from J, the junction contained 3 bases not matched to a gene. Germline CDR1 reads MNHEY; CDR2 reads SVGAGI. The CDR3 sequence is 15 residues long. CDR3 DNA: TGTGCCAGCAGTTACTCAGGACAGGGACCCTACGAGCAGTACTTC. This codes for CASSYSGQGPYEQYF.